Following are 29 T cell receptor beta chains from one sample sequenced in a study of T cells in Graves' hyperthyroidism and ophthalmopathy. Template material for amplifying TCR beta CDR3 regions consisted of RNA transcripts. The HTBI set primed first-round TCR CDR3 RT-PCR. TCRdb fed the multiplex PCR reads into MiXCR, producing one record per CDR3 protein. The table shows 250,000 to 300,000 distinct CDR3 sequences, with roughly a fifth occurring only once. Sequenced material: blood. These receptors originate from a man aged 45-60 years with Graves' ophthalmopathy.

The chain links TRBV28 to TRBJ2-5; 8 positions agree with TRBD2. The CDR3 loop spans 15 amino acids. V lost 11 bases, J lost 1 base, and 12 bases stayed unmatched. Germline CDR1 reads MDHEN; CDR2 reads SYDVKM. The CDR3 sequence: CAASDKSGSQETQYF. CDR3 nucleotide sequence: TGTGCCGCCTCCGACAAAAGCGGGAGCCAAGAGACCCAGTACTTC.

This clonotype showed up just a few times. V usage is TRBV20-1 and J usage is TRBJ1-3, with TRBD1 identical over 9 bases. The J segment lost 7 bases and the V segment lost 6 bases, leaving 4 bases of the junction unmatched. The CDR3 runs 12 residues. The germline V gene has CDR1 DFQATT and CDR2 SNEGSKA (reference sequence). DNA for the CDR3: TGCAGTGCAAGACAGGGGGTGAACACCATATATTTT. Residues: CSARQGVNTIYF.

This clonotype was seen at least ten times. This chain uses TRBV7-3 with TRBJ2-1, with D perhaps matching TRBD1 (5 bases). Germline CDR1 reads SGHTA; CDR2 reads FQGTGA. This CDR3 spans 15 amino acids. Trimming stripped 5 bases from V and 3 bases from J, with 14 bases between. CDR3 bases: TGTGCCAGCAGCATCAAGACAGCGCGCTACAATGAGCAGTTCTTC. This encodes CASSIKTARYNEQFF.

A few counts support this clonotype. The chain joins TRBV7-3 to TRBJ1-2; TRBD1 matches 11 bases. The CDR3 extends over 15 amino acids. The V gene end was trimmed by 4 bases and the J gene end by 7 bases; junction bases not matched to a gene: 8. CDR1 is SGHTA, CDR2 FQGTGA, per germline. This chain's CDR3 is CASSSTPGQGGGYTF. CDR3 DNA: TGTGCCAGCAGCTCGACCCCGGGACAGGGGGGTGGCTACACCTTC.

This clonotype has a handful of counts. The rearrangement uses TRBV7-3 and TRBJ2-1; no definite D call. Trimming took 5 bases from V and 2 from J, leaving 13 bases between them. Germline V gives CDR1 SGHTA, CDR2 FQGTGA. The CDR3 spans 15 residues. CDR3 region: CASSPAGMTYNEQFF. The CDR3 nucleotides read TGTGCCAGCAGCCCAGCAGGAATGACCTACAATGAGCAGTTCTTC.

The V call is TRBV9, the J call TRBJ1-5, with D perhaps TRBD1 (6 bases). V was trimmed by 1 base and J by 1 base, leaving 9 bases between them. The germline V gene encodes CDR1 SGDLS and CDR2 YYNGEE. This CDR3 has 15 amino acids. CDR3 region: CASSVSGESNQPQHF. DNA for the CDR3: TGTGCCAGCAGCGTATCAGGGGAAAGCAATCAGCCCCAGCATTTT.

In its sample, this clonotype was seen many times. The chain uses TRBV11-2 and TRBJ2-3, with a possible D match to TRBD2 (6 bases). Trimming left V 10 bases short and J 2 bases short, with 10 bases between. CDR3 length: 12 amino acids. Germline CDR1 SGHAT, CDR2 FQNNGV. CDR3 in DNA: TGTGCCACCGGAGGGGACACAGATACGCAGTATTTT. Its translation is CATGGDTDTQYF.

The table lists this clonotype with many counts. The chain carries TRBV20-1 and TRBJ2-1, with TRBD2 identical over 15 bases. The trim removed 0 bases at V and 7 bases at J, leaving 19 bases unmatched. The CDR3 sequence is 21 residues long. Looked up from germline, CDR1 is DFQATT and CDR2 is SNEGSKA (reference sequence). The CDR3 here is CSARDRFGTSGRFPLGNEQFF. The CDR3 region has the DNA TGCAGTGCTAGAGATCGGTTCGGGACTAGCGGGAGGTTCCCCCTTGGAAATGAGCAGTTCTTC.

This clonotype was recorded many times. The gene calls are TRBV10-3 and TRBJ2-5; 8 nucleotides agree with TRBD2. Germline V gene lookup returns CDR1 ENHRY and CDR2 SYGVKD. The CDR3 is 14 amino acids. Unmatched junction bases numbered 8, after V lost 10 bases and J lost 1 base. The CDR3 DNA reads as TGTGCCACGAAGGGACTAGGGATCCAAGAGACCCAGTACTTC. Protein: CATKGLGIQETQYF.

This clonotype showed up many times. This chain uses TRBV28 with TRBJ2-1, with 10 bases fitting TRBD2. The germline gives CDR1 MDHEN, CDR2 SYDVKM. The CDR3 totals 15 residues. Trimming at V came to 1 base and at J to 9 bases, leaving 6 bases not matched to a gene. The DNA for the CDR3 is TGTGCCAGCAGTTTATTCGCTAGCGGGAGTGGTGAGCAGTTCTTC. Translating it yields CASSLFASGSGEQFF.

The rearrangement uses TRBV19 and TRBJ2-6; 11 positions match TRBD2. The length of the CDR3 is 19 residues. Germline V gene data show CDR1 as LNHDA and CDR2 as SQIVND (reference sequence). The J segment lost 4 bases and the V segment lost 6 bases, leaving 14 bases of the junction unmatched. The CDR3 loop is CASSRDVLAGGSGANVLTF. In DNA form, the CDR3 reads TGTGCCAGTAGCCGGGACGTTCTAGCGGGAGGTTCGGGGGCCAACGTCCTGACTTTC.

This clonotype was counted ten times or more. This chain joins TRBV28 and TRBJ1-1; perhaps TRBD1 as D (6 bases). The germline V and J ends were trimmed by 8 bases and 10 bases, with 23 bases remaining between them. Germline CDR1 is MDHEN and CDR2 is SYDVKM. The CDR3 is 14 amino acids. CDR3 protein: CASLTGGAGSIAFF. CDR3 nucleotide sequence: TGTGCCAGCCTCACCGGGGGGGCAGGGTCTATAGCTTTCTTT.

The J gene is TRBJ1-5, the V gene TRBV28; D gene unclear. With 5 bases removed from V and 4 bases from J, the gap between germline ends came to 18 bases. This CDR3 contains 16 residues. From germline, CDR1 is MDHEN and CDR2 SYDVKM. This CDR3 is CASSTQTVRPNQPQHF. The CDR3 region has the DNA TGTGCCAGCAGTACGCAGACGGTGAGGCCGAATCAGCCCCAGCATTTT.

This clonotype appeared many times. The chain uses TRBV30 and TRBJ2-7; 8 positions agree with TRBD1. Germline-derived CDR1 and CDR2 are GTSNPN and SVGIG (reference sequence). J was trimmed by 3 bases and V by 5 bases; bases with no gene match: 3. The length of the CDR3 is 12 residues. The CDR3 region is CAWDRGNYEQYF. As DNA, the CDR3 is TGTGCCTGGGACAGGGGAAACTACGAGCAGTACTTC. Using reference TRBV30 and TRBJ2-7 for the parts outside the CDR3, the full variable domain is SQTIHQWPATLVQPVGSPLSLECTVEGTSNPNLYWYRQAAGRGLQLLFYSVGIGQISSEVPQNLSASRPQDRQFILSSKKLLLSDSGFYLCAWDRGNYEQYFGPGTRLTVT.

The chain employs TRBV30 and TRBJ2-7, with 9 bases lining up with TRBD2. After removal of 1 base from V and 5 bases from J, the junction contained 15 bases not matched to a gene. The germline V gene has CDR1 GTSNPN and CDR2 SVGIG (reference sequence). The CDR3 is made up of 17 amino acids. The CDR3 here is CAWSAYPGTSFAHEQYF. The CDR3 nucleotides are TGTGCCTGGAGTGCCTACCCCGGGACTAGCTTTGCCCACGAGCAGTACTTC.

This CDR3 reads CASSDLYRGGGYTF. In nucleotides, the CDR3 is TGTGCCAGCAGCGACTTATACAGGGGAGGTGGCTACACCTTC. V and J are TRBV9 and TRBJ1-2; TRBD1 matches at 7 bases. J gave up 7 bases and V 3 bases, and 9 bases lay outside the gene matches. The CDR3 covers 14 residues. Per germline, CDR1 SGDLS and CDR2 YYNGEE.

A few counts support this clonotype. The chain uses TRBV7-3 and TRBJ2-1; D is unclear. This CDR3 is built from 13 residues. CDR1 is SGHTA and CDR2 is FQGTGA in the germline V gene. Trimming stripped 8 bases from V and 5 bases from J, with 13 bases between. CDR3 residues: CASSDGIHNEQFF. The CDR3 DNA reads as TGTGCCAGCTCCGACGGAATTCACAATGAGCAGTTCTTC.

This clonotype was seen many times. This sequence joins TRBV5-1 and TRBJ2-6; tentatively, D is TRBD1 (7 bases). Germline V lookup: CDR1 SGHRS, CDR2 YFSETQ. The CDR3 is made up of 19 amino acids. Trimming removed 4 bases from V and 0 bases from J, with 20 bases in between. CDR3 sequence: CASSLPRGDRSSGANVLTF. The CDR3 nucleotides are TGCGCCAGCAGCCTGCCAAGGGGGGACAGATCCTCTGGGGCCAACGTCCTGACTTTC.

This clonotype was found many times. The DNA for the CDR3 is TGTGCCAGCAGCTTTACTAGCGGGAGCAAGACCGGGGAGCTGTTTTTT. The encoded protein is CASSFTSGSKTGELFF. The genes are TRBV5-5 and TRBJ2-2; 11 nucleotides align to TRBD2. CDR3 length equals 16 residues. V trimming: 2 bases; J trimming: 5 bases; junction bases outside the gene matches: 5. CDR1 is SGHKS, CDR2 YYEKEE, per germline (reference sequence).

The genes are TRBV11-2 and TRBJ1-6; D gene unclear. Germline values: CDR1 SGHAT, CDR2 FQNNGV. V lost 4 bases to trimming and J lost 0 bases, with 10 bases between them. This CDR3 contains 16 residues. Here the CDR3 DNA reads TGTGCCAGCAGCTCAGAGGGCTCCTCCTATAATTCACCCCTCCACTTT. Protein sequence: CASSSEGSSYNSPLHF.

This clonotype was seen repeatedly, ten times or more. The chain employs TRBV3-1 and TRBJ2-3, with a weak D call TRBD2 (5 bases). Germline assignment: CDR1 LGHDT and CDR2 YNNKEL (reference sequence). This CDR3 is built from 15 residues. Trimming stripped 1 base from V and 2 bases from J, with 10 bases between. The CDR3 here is CASSQGLASTDTQYF. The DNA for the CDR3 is TGTGCCAGCAGCCAAGGGCTAGCTTCCACAGATACGCAGTATTTT.

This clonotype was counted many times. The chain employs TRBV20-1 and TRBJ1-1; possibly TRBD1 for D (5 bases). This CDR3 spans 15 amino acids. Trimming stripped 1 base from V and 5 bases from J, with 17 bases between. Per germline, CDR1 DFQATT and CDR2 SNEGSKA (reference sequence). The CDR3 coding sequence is TGCAGTGCTAGAGCCGCCGCGAAGACAGTTACTGAAGCTTTCTTT. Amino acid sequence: CSARAAAKTVTEAFF.

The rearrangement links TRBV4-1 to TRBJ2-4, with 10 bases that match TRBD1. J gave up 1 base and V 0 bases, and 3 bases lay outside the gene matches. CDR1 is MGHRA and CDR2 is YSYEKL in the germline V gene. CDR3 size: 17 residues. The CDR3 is CASSQDGQGGAKNIQYF. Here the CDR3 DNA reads TGCGCCAGCAGCCAAGATGGACAGGGGGGCGCCAAAAACATTCAGTACTTC.

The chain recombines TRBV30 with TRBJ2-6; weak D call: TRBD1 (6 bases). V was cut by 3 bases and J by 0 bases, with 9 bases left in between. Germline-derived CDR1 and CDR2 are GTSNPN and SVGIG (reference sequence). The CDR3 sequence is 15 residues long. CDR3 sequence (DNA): TGTGCCTGGAGCAGGGGTTCCTCTGGGGCCAACGTCCTGACTTTC. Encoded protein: CAWSRGSSGANVLTF.

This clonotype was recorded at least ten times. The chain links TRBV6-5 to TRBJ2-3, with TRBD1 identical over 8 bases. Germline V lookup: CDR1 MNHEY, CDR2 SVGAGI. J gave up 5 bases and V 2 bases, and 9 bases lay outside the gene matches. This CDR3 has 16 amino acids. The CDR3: CASSYPGTGLQDTQYF. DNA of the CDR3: TGTGCCAGCAGTTACCCCGGGACAGGACTGCAAGATACGCAGTATTTT.

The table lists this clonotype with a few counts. The CDR3 loop is CASSSGQLEGYTF. As DNA, the CDR3 is TGTGCCAGCAGTTCTGGACAGCTTGAGGGCTACACCTTC. The V call is TRBV6-1, the J call TRBJ1-2; D is perhaps TRBD1 (6 bases). Germline loops: CDR1 MNHNS, CDR2 SASEGT. Deletions cut 5 bases from V and 8 bases from J, with 15 bases between. CDR3 length equals 13 residues.

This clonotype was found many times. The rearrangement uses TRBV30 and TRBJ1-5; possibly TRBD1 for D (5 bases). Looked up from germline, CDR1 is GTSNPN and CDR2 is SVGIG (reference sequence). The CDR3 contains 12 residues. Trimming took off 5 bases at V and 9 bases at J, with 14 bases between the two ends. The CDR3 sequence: CAWLGASGPQHF. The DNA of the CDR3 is TGTGCCTGGCTTGGGGCGTCAGGGCCCCAGCATTTT.

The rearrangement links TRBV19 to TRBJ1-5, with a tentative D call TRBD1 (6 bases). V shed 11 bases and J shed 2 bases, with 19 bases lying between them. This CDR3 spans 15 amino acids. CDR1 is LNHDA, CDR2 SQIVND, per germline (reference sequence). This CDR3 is CASRGGGDGNQPQHF. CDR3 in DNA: TGTGCCTCTAGGGGGGGGGGCGATGGCAATCAGCCCCAGCATTTT.

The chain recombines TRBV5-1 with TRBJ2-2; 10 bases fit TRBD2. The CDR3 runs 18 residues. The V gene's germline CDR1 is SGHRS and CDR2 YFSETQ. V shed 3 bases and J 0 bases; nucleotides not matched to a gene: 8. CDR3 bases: TGCGCCAGCAGCTCTAGCGGGGGTCTTATTTCGAACACCGGGGAGCTGTTTTTT. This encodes CASSSSGGLISNTGELFF.